Each of the 27 T cell receptor beta chains below was sequenced from the same sample in a study of T cells in Graves' hyperthyroidism and ophthalmopathy. The source material, RNA transcripts, was used to amplify TCR beta CDR3 regions. TCR CDR3 regions were first amplified by RT-PCR with HTBI primers. Each CDR3 protein gets one entry after TCRdb re-called the multiplex PCR reads with MiXCR. Seen here are about 500,000 distinct CDR3 sequences, 16% observed once, and the top ten hold around 28%. The sample was blood. These receptors were obtained from a woman aged 25 to 39 with Graves' ophthalmopathy.

This clonotype has only a few counts. The chain carries TRBV6-6 and TRBJ1-2, with D hard to call. The CDR3 is 13 residues long. V shed 0 bases and J shed 8 bases, with 10 bases lying between them. Germline CDR1 MNHNY, CDR2 SVGAGI (reference sequence). The CDR3 region has the DNA TGTGCCAGCAGTTACTCTAATAATGGGGGCTACACCTTC. Encoded protein: CASSYSNNGGYTF.

This clonotype was observed at least ten times. The chain recombines TRBV12-3 or TRBV12-4 with TRBJ1-5; perhaps TRBD1 as D (6 bases). The CDR3 is 16 amino acids. V shed 6 bases and J shed 3 bases, with 18 bases lying between them. The CDR3 nucleotides read TGTGCCAGCAGCAAACAGGGCTGGGGTGACAATCAGCCCCAGCATTTT. It yields the protein CASSKQGWGDNQPQHF.

This clonotype was seen a handful of times. This chain uses TRBV6-2 or TRBV6-3 with TRBJ2-7, with 7 bases lining up with TRBD2. After removal of 4 bases from V and 2 bases from J, the junction contained 8 bases not matched to a gene. The CDR3 has 15 residues. Germline V lookup: CDR1 MNHEY, CDR2 SVGEGT. The CDR3 bases are TGTGCCAGCAGTTCCTCTAGCGGAGCCCCCTACGAGCAGTACTTC. Its translation is CASSSSSGAPYEQYF.

The chain is built from TRBV14 and TRBJ2-1, with TRBD1 identical over 7 bases. Germline loops: CDR1 SGHDN, CDR2 FVKESK. The CDR3 length is 14 residues. The J segment lost 2 bases and the V segment lost 3 bases, leaving 1 base of the junction unmatched. The CDR3 DNA follows: TGTGCCAGCAGCCACGGGACAGCCTACAATGAGCAGTTCTTC. Residues: CASSHGTAYNEQFF.

Ten or more counts support this clonotype. The V call is TRBV20-1, the J call TRBJ2-4; D is ambiguous. Germline V gene sequence: CDR1 DFQATT, CDR2 SNEGSKA (reference sequence). With 0 bases removed from V and 1 base from J, the gap between germline ends came to 10 bases. The CDR3 runs to 15 residues. CDR3 sequence: CSARDRSRAKNIQYF. For the CDR3, the DNA is TGCAGTGCTAGAGATCGTAGCAGGGCCAAAAACATTCAGTACTTC.

This clonotype was picked up many times. The V gene is TRBV6-1, the J gene TRBJ1-4; weak D call: TRBD1 (5 bases). The CDR3 consists of 13 residues. Trimming left V 8 bases short and J 8 bases short, with 15 bases between. Looked up from germline, CDR1 is MNHNS and CDR2 is SASEGT. This CDR3 is CASGRTSGEKLFF. In nucleotides, the CDR3 is TGTGCCAGCGGACGGACATCTGGGGAAAAACTGTTTTTT.

This clonotype was observed at least ten times. This sequence joins TRBV6-2 or TRBV6-3 and TRBJ2-7; TRBD2 matches at 13 bases. CDR3 length: 15 amino acids. Germline values: CDR1 MNHEY, CDR2 SVGEGT. Trimming took 5 bases from V and 5 from J; bases not matched to a gene: 6. The CDR3, as DNA: TGTGCCAGCAGTGCCGGGACTAGCGGGAAGGACGAGCAGTACTTC. Its translation: CASSAGTSGKDEQYF.

This clonotype was observed at least ten times. The V call is TRBV27, the J call TRBJ1-2; TRBD1 is a possible D gene (5 bases). This CDR3 is built from 13 residues. V was cut by 2 bases and J by 5 bases, with 9 bases left in between. Germline V gene sequence: CDR1 MNHEY, CDR2 SMNVEV (reference sequence). CDR3 loop: CASSLRQPYGYTF. As DNA, the CDR3 is TGTGCCAGCAGTTTAAGACAGCCTTATGGCTACACCTTC.

The gene calls are TRBV14 and TRBJ2-7, with 7 bases identical to TRBD2. CDR1 SGHDN and CDR2 FVKESK come from the germline V gene. This CDR3 region has 18 residues. J gave up 0 bases and V 2 bases, and 13 bases lay outside the gene matches. DNA for the CDR3: TGTGCCAGCAGCCAACTAGCGGATCTTATCGGTAGCTCCTACGAGCAGTACTTC. Protein sequence: CASSQLADLIGSSYEQYF.

This clonotype appeared many times. The V and J genes are TRBV10-3 and TRBJ2-7, with D possibly TRBD2 on 6 matching bases. There are 15 residues in the CDR3. Germline CDR1 is ENHRY and CDR2 is SYGVKD. The V end lost 2 bases, the J end lost 5 bases, and 16 bases lay between the germline ends. The CDR3 sequence: CAISEDGGGGDEQYF. The CDR3 DNA follows: TGTGCCATCAGTGAGGACGGTGGTGGCGGGGACGAGCAGTACTTC.

This clonotype was observed a handful of times. This chain links TRBV7-9 with TRBJ2-2; 8 bases agree with TRBD1. Germline-derived CDR1 and CDR2 are SEHNR and FQNEAQ (reference sequence). The CDR3 is 15 residues long. The J segment lost 4 bases and the V segment lost 10 bases, leaving 11 bases of the junction unmatched. The CDR3 nucleotides are TGTGCCACCAAACCCAGGGGGCTGCGCACCGGGGAGCTGTTTTTT. The encoded protein is CATKPRGLRTGELFF.

Ten or more counts support this clonotype. The gene calls are TRBV7-2 and TRBJ2-7, with D possibly TRBD2 on 6 matching bases. V was cut by 2 bases and J by 2 bases, with 13 bases left in between. In germline, CDR1 is SGHTA, CDR2 FQGNSA. The CDR3 has 15 residues. The CDR3 nucleotides read TGTGCCAGCAGCTTAAGGAGGGCCGTAACCTACGAGCAGTACTTC. As protein: CASSLRRAVTYEQYF.

This clonotype was seen repeatedly, ten times or more. DNA of the CDR3: TGTGCCATCAGTGAACCGGGAGGCAGCCAAGAGACCCAGTACTTC. Translation: CAISEPGGSQETQYF. The rearrangement joins TRBV10-3 to TRBJ2-5; 7 positions match TRBD2. The junction had 5 bases not matched to a gene; V was cut back by 3 bases and J by 1 base. The CDR3 runs to 15 residues. Germline V gene sequence: CDR1 ENHRY, CDR2 SYGVKD.

This clonotype was observed a single time. The rearrangement joins TRBV20-1 to TRBJ1-1, with D tentatively TRBD1 (5 bases). The CDR3 spans 13 residues. Germline CDR1 and CDR2: DFQATT and SNEGSKA (reference sequence). The germline V and J ends were trimmed by 6 bases and 3 bases, with 14 bases remaining between them. The CDR3 bases are TGCAGTGCAGCGGTCAGGGTGGACACTGAAGCTTTCTTT. Amino acids: CSAAVRVDTEAFF.

This clonotype was observed at least ten times. Sequence at one end of the junction differs from germline and may be a read error. V usage is TRBV5-1 and J usage is TRBJ2-7; a possible D gene is TRBD2 (6 bases). The V gene's germline CDR1 is SGHRS and CDR2 YFSETQ. CDR3 length: 13 amino acids. CDR3 sequence reads: CASSLEGSYEQYF. DNA for the CDR3: TGTGCCAGCAGCTTGGAGGGGAGCTACGAGCAGTACTTC.

This clonotype has at least ten counts. The genes are TRBV18 and TRBJ1-1, with D maybe TRBD1 (5 bases). V lost 0 bases and J lost 4, with 18 bases in between. The CDR3 is made up of 17 amino acids. Germline values: CDR1 KGHSH, CDR2 LQKENI. The CDR3 reads CASSPPKVLGDLTEAFF. DNA for the CDR3: TGTGCCAGCTCACCACCCAAAGTCTTGGGGGACCTCACTGAAGCTTTCTTT.

This clonotype was seen repeatedly, ten times or more. This chain links TRBV28 with TRBJ2-5, with TRBD1 matching 9 bases. The CDR3 consists of 14 residues. J lost 2 bases, V lost 5 bases, and 3 bases had no gene match. Germline V gives CDR1 MDHEN, CDR2 SYDVKM. CDR3 DNA sequence: TGTGCCAGCAGTCGGGACAGGGAGCAAGAGACCCAGTACTTC. It codes for CASSRDREQETQYF.

This clonotype was counted once. The genes are TRBV28 and TRBJ1-5; no reliable D call. The V end lost 5 bases, the J end lost 1 base, and 18 bases lay between the germline ends. The CDR3 has 17 residues. CDR1 is MDHEN, CDR2 SYDVKM, per germline. In DNA, the CDR3 is TGTGCCAGCAGTCCAAGGACGGAGTCCCGGAGCAATCAGCCCCAGCATTTT. This codes for CASSPRTESRSNQPQHF.

The V call is TRBV19, the J call TRBJ2-1, with D perhaps matching TRBD2 (6 bases). Germline assignment: CDR1 LNHDA and CDR2 SQIVND (reference sequence). This CDR3 contains 14 residues. The V end lost 4 bases, the J end lost 1 base, and 8 bases lay between the germline ends. CDR3 nucleotide sequence: TGTGCCAGTAGTACGGGAGCATCCTACAATGAGCAGTTCTTC. It is translated as CASSTGASYNEQFF.

This clonotype was found many times. The chain recombines TRBV28 with TRBJ1-2, with D uncertain. This CDR3 has 12 amino acids. CDR1 MDHEN and CDR2 SYDVKM come from the germline V gene. Trimming cost V 7 bases and J 1 base, with 7 bases left between them. The CDR3: CASTSINYGYTF. The CDR3 region has the DNA TGTGCCAGCACCTCTATTAACTATGGCTACACCTTC.

This clonotype was found many times. The V and J genes are TRBV29-1 and TRBJ2-1, with 10 bases aligning to TRBD2. The CDR3 is 16 amino acids. Germline lookup yields CDR1 SQVTM and CDR2 ANQGSEA. V dropped 4 bases and J dropped 3; count of bases not matched to a gene: 9. CDR3 coding DNA: TGCAGCGTTGTCGCGGCTAGCGGGAGTCACTACAATGAGCAGTTCTTC. Translation: CSVVAASGSHYNEQFF.

The sample holds many counts of this clonotype. The rearrangement uses TRBV29-1 and TRBJ2-3; 7 bases line up with TRBD1. J gave up 2 bases and V 4 bases, and 6 bases lay outside the gene matches. Germline V gene sequence: CDR1 SQVTM, CDR2 ANQGSEA. The CDR3 is 14 residues long. The CDR3 here is CSVARQGDTDTQYF. The CDR3 DNA sequence: TGCAGCGTTGCCAGACAGGGCGACACAGATACGCAGTATTTT.

This clonotype was recorded at least ten times. This chain links TRBV5-5 with TRBJ2-1, with TRBD2 identical over 8 bases. The V gene end was trimmed by 1 base and the J gene end by 6 bases; junction bases not matched to a gene: 6. From germline, CDR1 is SGHKS and CDR2 YYEKEE (reference sequence). This CDR3 has 15 residues. CDR3 sequence (DNA): TGTGCCAGCAGCTTGATCCAAGCGGGAGTCAATGAGCAGTTCTTC. Its protein product is CASSLIQAGVNEQFF. Variable domain in full (rest from reference TRBV5-5 and TRBJ2-1): DAGVTQSPTHLIKTRGQQVTLRCSPISGHKSVSWYQQVLGQGPQFIFQYYEKEERGRGNFPDRFSARQFPNYSSELNVNALLLGDSALYLCASSLIQAGVNEQFFGPGTRLTVL.

This clonotype was detected many times. This rearrangement joins TRBV28 to TRBJ2-7, with 11 bases matching TRBD2. This CDR3 spans 15 amino acids. Germline CDR1 and CDR2: MDHEN and SYDVKM. Trimming cost V 6 bases and J 3 bases; bases outside gene matches: 7. As DNA, the CDR3 is TGTGCCAGCAGGACTCTAGCGGGAGGCATCTACGAGCAGTACTTC. This encodes CASRTLAGGIYEQYF. The full variable domain, with the rest looked up from reference TRBV28 and TRBJ2-7, is DVKVTQSSRYLVKRTGEKVFLECVQDMDHENMFWYRQDPGLGLRLIYFSYDVKMKEKGDIPEGYSVSREKKERFSLILESASTNQTSMYLCASRTLAGGIYEQYFGPGTRLTVT.

This clonotype showed up just a few times. CDR3 DNA: TGTGCCAGCAGTTGGGGCGGATTGTTGGGATATGGCTACACCTTC. It encodes CASSWGGLLGYGYTF. This chain joins TRBV6-1 and TRBJ1-2; perhaps TRBD1 as D (5 bases). V shed 5 bases and J shed 5 bases, with 18 bases lying between them. The germline gives CDR1 MNHNS, CDR2 SASEGT. This CDR3 contains 15 residues.

The chain has TRBV5-6 and TRBJ2-2; 8 bases agree with TRBD2. Germline CDR1 and CDR2: SGHDT and YYEEEE. V gave up 4 bases and J gave up 4 bases; unmatched junction bases: 6. There are 15 residues in the CDR3. CDR3 in DNA: TGTGCCAGCAGCCTCCGACTAGCGCCCACCGGGGAGCTGTTTTTT. Its translation: CASSLRLAPTGELFF.

V gene TRBV20-1 combines with J gene TRBJ2-2; TRBD2 matches 11 bases. CDR3 size: 16 residues. V trimming: 2 bases; J trimming: 7 bases; junction bases outside the gene matches: 9. Per germline, CDR1 DFQATT and CDR2 SNEGSKA (reference sequence). Written as DNA, the CDR3 is TGCAGTGCTAGATCTAGCACTAGCGGGAGTTTCGGGGAGCTGTTTTTT. Protein: CSARSSTSGSFGELFF.